This TCR beta chain emerged from a study of radiation and T cells in renal cell carcinoma. In the study overall: Nephrectomy followed 15 Gy stereotactic body radiation by 4 weeks. The study's findings and limits: From baseline, blood top tumor clonotypes peaked at 2 weeks post-radiation. No pretreatment tumor biopsies were available for baseline clonotypes.

CDR1 SGHRS and CDR2 YFSETQ come from the germline V gene. CDR3 length: 15 amino acids. V gave up 1 base and J gave up 5 bases, with 13 bases separating them. As to this clone: Its specificity is not known.

Measured with immunoSEQ multiplex PCR; TCRdb has only the in-frame clones, and not every one. Of approximately 150,000 clones in the sample, about 87% were seen once. Described time point: baseline pretreatment blood. The treatment is: 15 Gy SBRT to primary tumor, nephrectomy 4 weeks later. The patient's renal cell carcinoma had clear cell pathology. Specimen: blood, collected from a patient whose treatment included radiotherapy and nephrectomy. V gene TRBV5-1 combines with J gene TRBJ2-1; a possible D gene is TRBD2 (6 bases). This TCR derives from a woman aged 70 to 79 with renal cell carcinoma. The CDR3: CASSLIGGENNEQFF. In DNA, the CDR3 is TGCGCCAGCAGCTTGATTGGCGGGGAAAACAATGAGCAGTTCTTC.